This T cell receptor beta chain came from a study of T cell responses to AZD1222 COVID-19 vaccine. Data came from immunoSEQ multiplex PCR; TCRdb stores just in-frame clones and leaves some out. Here the sample spans 55,000 to 65,000 clones, about 80% being singletons. The junction had 2 bases not matched to a gene; V was cut back by 7 bases and J by 8 bases. The CDR3 runs 13 residues. Germline V gene sequence: CDR1 MNHEY, CDR2 SVGAGI. Findings and caveats of the study: Clonal diversity was possibly underestimated; the donors were predominantly white British and more often female.

To note about this clone: Its matching antigen is unknown.

Specimen: peripheral blood, collected 28 days after the second AZD1222 dose. The clonotype was recovered from an adult who received the AZD1222 COVID-19 vaccine. The chain carries TRBV6-5 and TRBJ2-1, with 13 bases aligning to TRBD2. CDR3 DNA sequence: TGTGCCAGCAAACTAGCGGGGGGGGATGAGCAGTTCTTC. Protein sequence: CASKLAGGDEQFF.